This paragraph reports one T cell receptor beta chain. Its antigen remains unknown. Through a sample-barcoded 5' primer and a J-beta primer mix, a second PCR was run for roughly 6 to 12 cycles. Each TCR beta cDNA got a 12-nucleotide random molecular identifier. One entry per CDR3 protein, called by TCRdb with MiXCR from the 5' RACE reads. The sample consists of hundreds of thousands of distinct CDR3 sequences, approximately 60% of them appearing once. Drawn from each donor were around 9.1 milliliters of peripheral blood. The data derive from a study of blood T cells in healthy people across ages. Study-wide findings and caveats: Donor CMV status was unknown, possibly confounding expanded clonotype changes. A roughly linear fall in TCR beta diversity per million T cells was seen with increasing age.

The CDR3 is 17 residues long. V dropped 0 bases and J dropped 0; count of bases not matched to a gene: 2. CDR1 is ENHRY and CDR2 is SYGVKD in the germline V gene. Material for sequencing was blood. The chain recombines TRBV10-3 with TRBJ2-6, with 7 bases identical to TRBD1. The sequence was obtained from a man in his forties or fifties in good health. The CDR3 loop reads CAISESGQTSGANVLTF. The CDR3 bases are TGTGCCATCAGTGAGTCGGGACAGACCTCTGGGGCCAACGTCCTGACTTTC.